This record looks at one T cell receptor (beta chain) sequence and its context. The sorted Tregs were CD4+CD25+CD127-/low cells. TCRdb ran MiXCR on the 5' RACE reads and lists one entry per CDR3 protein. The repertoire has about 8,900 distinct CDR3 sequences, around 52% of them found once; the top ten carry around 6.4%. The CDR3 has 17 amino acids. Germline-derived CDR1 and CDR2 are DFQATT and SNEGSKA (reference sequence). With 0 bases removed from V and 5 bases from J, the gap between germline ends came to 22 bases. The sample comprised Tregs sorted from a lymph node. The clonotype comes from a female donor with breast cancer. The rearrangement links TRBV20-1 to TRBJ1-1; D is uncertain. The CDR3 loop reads CSARDIPRSEFLTEAFF. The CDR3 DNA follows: TGCAGTGCTAGAGATATCCCCCGCTCCGAATTCTTGACTGAAGCTTTCTTT.